The present TCR beta chain was sequenced within a study of blood T cells in healthy people across ages. Study-wide findings and caveats: Aged donors had fewer naive CD4+ cells and lower diversity than long-lived donors.

This clonotype was detected only a few times. Its antigen remains unknown. Germline V gene sequence: CDR1 SQVTM, CDR2 ANQGSEA. V lost 2 bases and J lost 0; bases outside the gene matches: 6. The CDR3 totals 15 residues. Using a J-beta primer mix together with a sample-barcoded 5' primer, a second PCR was run for about 6 to 11 cycles. Via MiXCR, TCRdb re-called the 5' RACE reads, giving one row per CDR3 protein. The sample includes 850,000 to 1,300,000 distinct CDR3 sequences, under 55% of them seen just once. Sequenced input: blood. The clonotype originates from an older woman in good health. This chain connects TRBV29-1 to TRBJ2-7, with 8 bases identical to TRBD1. The CDR3 DNA is TGCAGCGTTGAAATTCGACAGGGGTTCTCCTACGAGCAGTACTTC. It translates to CSVEIRQGFSYEQYF.